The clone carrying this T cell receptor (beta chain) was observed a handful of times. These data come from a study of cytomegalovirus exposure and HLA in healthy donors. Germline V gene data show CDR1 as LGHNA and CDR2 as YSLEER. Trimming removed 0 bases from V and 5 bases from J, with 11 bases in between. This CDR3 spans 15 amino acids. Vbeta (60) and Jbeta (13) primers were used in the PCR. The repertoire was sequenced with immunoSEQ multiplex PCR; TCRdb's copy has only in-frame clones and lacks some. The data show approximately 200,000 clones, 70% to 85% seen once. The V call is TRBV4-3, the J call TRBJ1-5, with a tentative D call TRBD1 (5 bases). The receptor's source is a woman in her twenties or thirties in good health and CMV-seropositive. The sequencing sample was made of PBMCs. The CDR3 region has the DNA TGCGCCAGCAGCCAAGAGGCCGACAGATATCAGCCCCAGCATTTT. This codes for CASSQEADRYQPQHF.